Presented here are 12 T cell receptor beta chains from one specimen sequenced in a study of blood T cell repertoires in COVID-19. This table comes from immunoSEQ multiplex PCR, and its TCRdb copy is limited to in-frame clones, with some not included. The sample carries about 74,000 clones, about 88% recorded once. The sequenced sample consisted of peripheral blood. These receptor sequences come from a man in his 70s with active or convalescent COVID-19.

The chain recombines TRBV5-5 with TRBJ1-2, with unresolved D. V gave up 4 bases and J gave up 7 bases, with 11 bases separating them. Per the germline V gene, CDR1 is SGHKS and CDR2 is YYEKEE (reference sequence). The CDR3 extends over 12 amino acids. CDR3 sequence: CASSIRGSGYTF. Here the CDR3 DNA reads TGTGCCAGCAGCATTCGAGGGTCTGGCTACACCTTC.

This sequence joins TRBV25-1 and TRBJ2-1; 12 bases are a match to TRBD2. CDR3 size: 15 residues. Germline CDR1 reads MGHDK; CDR2 reads SYGVNS. With 4 bases clipped from V and 7 bases from J, the junction kept 5 bases outside the gene matches. CDR3 nucleotides: TGTGCCAGCAGTGCTTCCGGGACTAGCGGGAATGAGCAGTTCTTC. It specifies CASSASGTSGNEQFF.

The chain has TRBV11-3 and TRBJ2-1; 7 nucleotides align to TRBD2. After removal of 2 bases from V and 10 bases from J, the junction contained 5 bases not matched to a gene. This CDR3 region has 13 residues. Germline V gene sequence: CDR1 SGHNT, CDR2 YENEEA. Written as DNA, the CDR3 is TGTGCCAGCAGCTTACAGGAGGGAGGGGAGCAGTTCTTC. This sequence encodes CASSLQEGGEQFF.

The chain uses TRBV3-1 (or the pseudogene TRBV3-2) and TRBJ2-1, with 9 bases aligning to TRBD2. V was clipped by 4 bases and J by 6 bases; unmatched bases: 4. Germline loops: CDR1 LGHDT, CDR2 YNNKEL (reference sequence). The CDR3 is 14 amino acids. CDR3 sequence (DNA): TGTGCCAGCAGCCCGCTAGCGGGACGCAATGAGCAGTTCTTC. Residues: CASSPLAGRNEQFF.

The rearrangement uses TRBV6-5 and TRBJ2-1, with 9 bases matching TRBD2. Per the germline V gene, CDR1 is MNHEY and CDR2 is SVGAGI. The V and J ends lost 6 bases and 5 bases, in that order; junction bases with no gene match: 5. This CDR3 is 14 amino acids long. The CDR3 DNA sequence: TGTGCCAGCAGGCGTAGCGGGAGCCACAATGAGCAGTTCTTC. It translates to CASRRSGSHNEQFF.

The chain is built from TRBV5-8 and TRBJ2-4, with TRBD1 matching 8 bases. The CDR3 spans 14 residues. Germline values: CDR1 SGHTS, CDR2 YDEGEE. Trimming cost V 4 bases and J 10 bases; bases outside gene matches: 10. This CDR3 reads CASSETGVFGIQYF. CDR3 DNA sequence: TGTGCCAGCAGCGAGACAGGGGTTTTTGGTATTCAGTACTTC. The whole variable domain, remainder taken from reference TRBV5-8 and TRBJ2-4, is EAGVTQSPTHLIKTRGQQATLRCSPISGHTSVYWYQQALGLGLQFLLWYDEGEERNRGNFPPRFSGRQFPNYSSELNVNALELEDSALYLCASSETGVFGIQYFGAGTRLSVL.

The genes are TRBV6-5 and TRBJ1-2; the match to TRBD1 covers 7 bases. V lost 6 bases to trimming and J lost 4 bases; unmatched junction nucleotides: 2. The CDR3 runs to 12 residues. Germline V gives CDR1 MNHEY, CDR2 SVGAGI. CDR3: CASRGTAYGYTF. In DNA, the CDR3 is TGTGCCAGCAGAGGGACAGCCTATGGCTACACCTTC.

The V call is TRBV4-1, the J call TRBJ2-5; 7 bases fit TRBD1. Germline CDR1 is MGHRA and CDR2 is YSYEKL. J lost 3 bases, V lost 4 bases, and 8 bases had no gene match. The CDR3 is 15 residues long. The CDR3 DNA reads as TGCGCCAGCAGCCGGTCTGGGACAGAAGAAGAGACCCAGTACTTC. This encodes CASSRSGTEEETQYF.

The chain links TRBV20-1 to TRBJ1-2; weak D call: TRBD1 (6 bases). V was clipped by 3 bases and J by 6 bases, with 11 bases between them. CDR3 length: 12 residues. The V gene's germline CDR1 is DFQATT and CDR2 SNEGSKA (reference sequence). CDR3 sequence: CSASLQGDGYTF. For the CDR3, the DNA is TGCAGTGCTAGTTTACAGGGTGATGGCTACACCTTC.

A few counts support this clone. The rearrangement links TRBV27 to TRBJ1-6; D gene ambiguous. The CDR3 consists of 14 residues. Looked up from germline, CDR1 is MNHEY and CDR2 is SMNVEV (reference sequence). V lost 3 bases and J lost 6, with 9 bases in between. DNA of the CDR3: TGTGCCAGCAGTTTTGGGCCATCTAATTCACCCCTCCACTTT. Translation: CASSFGPSNSPLHF.

This chain joins TRBV10-3 and TRBJ2-3, with 12 bases matching TRBD2. The V gene's germline CDR1 is ENHRY and CDR2 SYGVKD. The V and J ends lost 0 bases and 7 bases, in that order; junction bases with no gene match: 5. CDR3 length: 16 residues. Here the CDR3 DNA reads TGTGCCATCAGTGAGTCGAAGACTAGCGGGAGTTATACGCAGTATTTT. Translating it yields CAISESKTSGSYTQYF.

This chain joins TRBV7-9 and TRBJ2-7; TRBD1 matches at 8 bases. After removal of 5 bases from V and 3 bases from J, the junction contained 3 bases not matched to a gene. CDR1 is SEHNR, CDR2 FQNEAQ, per germline (reference sequence). The CDR3 sequence is 13 residues long. CDR3 sequence reads: CASSEDRVYEQYF. The CDR3 region has the DNA TGTGCCAGCAGCGAGGACAGGGTCTACGAGCAGTACTTC.